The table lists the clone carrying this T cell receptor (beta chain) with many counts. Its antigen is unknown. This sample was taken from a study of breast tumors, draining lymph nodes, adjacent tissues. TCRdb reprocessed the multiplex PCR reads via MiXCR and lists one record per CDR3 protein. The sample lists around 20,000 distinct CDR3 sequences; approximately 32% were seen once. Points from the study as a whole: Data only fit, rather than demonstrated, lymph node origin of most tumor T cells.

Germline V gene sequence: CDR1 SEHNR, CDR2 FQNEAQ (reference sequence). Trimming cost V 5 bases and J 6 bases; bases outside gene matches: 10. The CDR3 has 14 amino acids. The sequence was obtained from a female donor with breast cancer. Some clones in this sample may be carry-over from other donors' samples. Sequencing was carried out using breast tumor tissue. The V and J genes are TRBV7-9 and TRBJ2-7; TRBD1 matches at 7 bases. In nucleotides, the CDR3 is TGTGCCAGCAGCCCCGGGACAGCCTACGGCGAGCAGTACTTC. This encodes CASSPGTAYGEQYF.